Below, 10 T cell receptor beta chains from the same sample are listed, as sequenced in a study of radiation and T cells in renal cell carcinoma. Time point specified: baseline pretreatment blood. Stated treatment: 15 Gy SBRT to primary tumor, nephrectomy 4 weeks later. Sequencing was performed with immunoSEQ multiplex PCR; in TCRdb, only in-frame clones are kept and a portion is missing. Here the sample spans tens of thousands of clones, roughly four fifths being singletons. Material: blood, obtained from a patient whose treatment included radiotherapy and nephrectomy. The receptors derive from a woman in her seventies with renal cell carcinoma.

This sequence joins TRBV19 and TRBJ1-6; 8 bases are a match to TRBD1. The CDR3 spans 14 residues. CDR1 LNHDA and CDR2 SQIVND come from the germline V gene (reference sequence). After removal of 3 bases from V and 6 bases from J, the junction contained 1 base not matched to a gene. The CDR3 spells CASSIQGANSPLHF. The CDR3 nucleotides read TGTGCCAGTAGTATCCAGGGGGCTAATTCACCCCTCCACTTT.

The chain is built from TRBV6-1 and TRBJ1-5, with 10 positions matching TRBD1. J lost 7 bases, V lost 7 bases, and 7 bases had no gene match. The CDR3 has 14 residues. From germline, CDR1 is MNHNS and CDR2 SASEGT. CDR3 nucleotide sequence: TGTGCCAGCACCCCGGGACAGGGGAACCAGCCCCAGCATTTT. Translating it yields CASTPGQGNQPQHF.

The CDR3 sequence: CATSRAGTGRSNEQFF. Written as DNA, the CDR3 is TGTGCCACCAGCAGAGCCGGGACAGGTCGGAGCAATGAGCAGTTCTTC. The chain uses TRBV15 and TRBJ2-1; 8 bases agree with TRBD1. V trimming: 1 base; J trimming: 6 bases; junction bases outside the gene matches: 8. Per the germline V gene, CDR1 is LNHNV and CDR2 is YYDKDF (reference sequence). The CDR3 extends over 16 amino acids.

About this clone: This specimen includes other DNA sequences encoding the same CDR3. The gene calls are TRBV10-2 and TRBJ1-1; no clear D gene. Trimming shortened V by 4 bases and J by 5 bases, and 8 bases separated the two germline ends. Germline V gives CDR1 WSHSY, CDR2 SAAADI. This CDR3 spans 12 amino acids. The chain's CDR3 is CASSVGPTEAFF. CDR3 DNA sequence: TGCGCCAGCAGTGTTGGGCCTACTGAAGCTTTCTTT.

The CDR3 is CASSLGTSGGLSTDTQYF. CDR3 in DNA: TGTGCCAGCTCACTCGGGACTAGCGGGGGGCTTAGCACAGATACGCAGTATTTT. The chain employs TRBV18 and TRBJ2-3; 15 bases fit TRBD2. Germline CDR1 reads KGHSH; CDR2 reads LQKENI. The CDR3 is made up of 18 amino acids. V lost 4 bases, J lost 0 bases, and 5 bases stayed unmatched.

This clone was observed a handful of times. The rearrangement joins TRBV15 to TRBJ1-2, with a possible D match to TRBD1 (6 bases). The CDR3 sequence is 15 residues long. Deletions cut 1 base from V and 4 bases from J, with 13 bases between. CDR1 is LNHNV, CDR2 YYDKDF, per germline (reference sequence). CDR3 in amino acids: CATSRGGHNLYGYTF. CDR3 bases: TGTGCCACCAGCAGAGGGGGACACAACCTCTATGGCTACACCTTC. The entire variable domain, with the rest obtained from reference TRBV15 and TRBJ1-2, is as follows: DAMVIQNPRYQVTQFGKPVTLSCSQTLNHNVMYWYQQKSSQAPKLLFHYYDKDFNNEADTPDNFQSRRPNTSFCFLDIRSPGLGDTAMYLCATSRGGHNLYGYTFGSGTRLTVV.

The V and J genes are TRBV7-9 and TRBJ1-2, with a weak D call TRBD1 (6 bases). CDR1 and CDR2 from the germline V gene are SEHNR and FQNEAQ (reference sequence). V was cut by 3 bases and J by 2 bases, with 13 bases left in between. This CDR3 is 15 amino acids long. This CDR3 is CASSFETTGNYGYTF. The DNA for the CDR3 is TGTGCCAGCAGCTTCGAAACAACAGGGAACTATGGCTACACCTTC.

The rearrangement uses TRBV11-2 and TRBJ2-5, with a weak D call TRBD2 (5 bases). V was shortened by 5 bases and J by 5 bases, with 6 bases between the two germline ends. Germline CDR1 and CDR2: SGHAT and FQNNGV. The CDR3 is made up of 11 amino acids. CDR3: CASSVAETQYF. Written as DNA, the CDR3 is TGTGCCAGCAGCGTAGCGGAGACCCAGTACTTC.

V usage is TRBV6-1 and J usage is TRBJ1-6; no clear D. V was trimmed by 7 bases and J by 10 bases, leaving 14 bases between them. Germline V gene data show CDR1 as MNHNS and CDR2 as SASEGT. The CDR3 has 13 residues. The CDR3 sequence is CASKDGLQSPLHF. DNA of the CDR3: TGTGCCAGCAAGGACGGCCTTCAGTCACCCCTCCACTTT.

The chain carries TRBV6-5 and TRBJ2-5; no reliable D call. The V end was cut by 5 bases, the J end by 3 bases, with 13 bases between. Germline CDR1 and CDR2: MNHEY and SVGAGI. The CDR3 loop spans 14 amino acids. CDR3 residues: CASSRVGPKETQYF. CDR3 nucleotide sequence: TGTGCCAGCAGTAGGGTAGGGCCCAAAGAGACCCAGTACTTC.